These 3 T cell receptor beta chains share one sample of origin, sequenced in a study of Graves' ophthalmopathy and Graves' hyperthyroidism. TCR beta CDR3 amplification used RNA transcripts. An opening RT-PCR round employed HTBI primers and preceded a second-round multiplex PCR. TCRdb independently ran MiXCR on the multiplex PCR reads; one entry per CDR3 protein. The sample lists around 600,000 distinct CDR3 sequences, more than 40% occurring once. Material: peripheral blood. The receptors were sampled from an adult man with Graves' ophthalmopathy.

This clonotype occurred once. V usage is TRBV20-1 and J usage is TRBJ2-7; TRBD1 matches 7 bases. The CDR3 extends over 14 amino acids. The germline V gene has CDR1 DFQATT and CDR2 SNEGSKA (reference sequence). With 6 bases clipped from V and 0 bases from J, the junction kept 8 bases outside the gene matches. CDR3 protein: CSAPSGQSSYEQYF. The CDR3 nucleotides read TGCAGTGCCCCGTCGGGACAGAGCTCCTACGAGCAGTACTTC.

This clonotype appeared a few times. A read error may be the cause here, since a much bigger clone is one base away. The CDR3 region has the DNA TGTGCCTGCATTGACAGGGGAGAAGACGAGCAGCACTTC. Translated: CACIDRGEDEQHF. J is TRBJ2-7 and V is TRBV2, with TRBD1 matching 8 bases. Looked up from germline, CDR1 is SNHLY and CDR2 is FYNNEI. The CDR3 has 13 residues.

This clonotype was counted at least ten times. The rearrangement joins TRBV7-8 to TRBJ1-1, with D possibly being TRBD1 (6 bases). CDR1 and CDR2 from the germline V gene are SGHVS and FQNEAQ. Trimming left V 8 bases short and J 4 bases short, with 11 bases between. This CDR3 is built from 12 residues. The CDR3 reads CASQGFATEAFF. As DNA, the CDR3 is TGTGCCAGCCAGGGGTTCGCCACTGAAGCTTTCTTT.